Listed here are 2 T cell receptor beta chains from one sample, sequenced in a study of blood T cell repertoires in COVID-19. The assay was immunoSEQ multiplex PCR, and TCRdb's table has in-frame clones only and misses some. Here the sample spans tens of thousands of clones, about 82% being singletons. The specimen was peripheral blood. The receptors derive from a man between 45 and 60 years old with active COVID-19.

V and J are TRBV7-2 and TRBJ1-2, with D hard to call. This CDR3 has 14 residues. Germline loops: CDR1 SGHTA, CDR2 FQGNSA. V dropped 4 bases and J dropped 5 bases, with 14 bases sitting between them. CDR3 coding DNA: TGTGCCAGCAGCTCCCTCGCAGGCCCATATGGCTACACCTTC. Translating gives CASSSLAGPYGYTF.

CDR3 nucleotide sequence: TGTGCCAGCAGCCATGGACCGGGAGGGGGCGCTGAAGCTTTCTTT. Amino acids: CASSHGPGGGAEAFF. The rearrangement links TRBV3-1 (or the pseudogene TRBV3-2) to TRBJ1-1; 7 nucleotides agree with TRBD1. Germline V gene sequence: CDR1 LGHDT, CDR2 YNNKEL (reference sequence). V lost 3 bases, J lost 6 bases, and 10 bases stayed unmatched. CDR3 size: 15 residues.